These 16 T cell receptor beta chains came from one sample sequenced in a study of T-cell memory formation after mild COVID-19. TCRdb ran MiXCR on the 5' RACE reads and lists one entry per CDR3 protein. In the table there are about 340,000 distinct CDR3 sequences, about 15% of which are singletons. Sequenced material: PBMCs or a T cell subset sorted from them (not recorded which). The source of these receptors is a man aged 18-30 years who had mild COVID-19 (a few samples of this study predate the infection). Cell type and time point are not known.

The chain combines TRBV4-2 with TRBJ2-3; the D is unclear. Trimming cost V 0 bases and J 5 bases, with 15 bases left between them. The length of the CDR3 is 16 residues. From germline, CDR1 is LGHNA and CDR2 YNFKEQ. CDR3 bases: TGTGCCAGCAGCCAAGAGGGTAGGGATCTCCAAGATACGCAGTATTTT. Protein sequence: CASSQEGRDLQDTQYF.

This clonotype has more than one count but fewer than ten. This rearrangement joins TRBV10-1 to TRBJ2-3; 14 nucleotides match TRBD2. Germline assignment: CDR1 WNHNN and CDR2 SYGVQD (reference sequence). The CDR3 is 19 residues long. Losses at the gene ends were 0 bases for V and 0 bases for J; bases not matched to a gene: 5. CDR3 loop: CASSESRLAGGPSTDTQYF. The CDR3, as DNA: TGCGCCAGCAGTGAGTCCCGACTAGCGGGGGGGCCTAGCACAGATACGCAGTATTTT.

This clonotype appeared many times. The chain has TRBV11-2 and TRBJ2-5; D possibly matches TRBD1 or TRBD2 (6 bases each). CDR1 is SGHAT, CDR2 FQNNGV, per germline. V dropped 10 bases and J dropped 3 bases, with 15 bases sitting between them. The CDR3 extends over 13 amino acids. CDR3 DNA: TGTGCCACCGAGGGGGGAGGAGAAGAGACCCAGTACTTC. Encoded protein: CATEGGGEETQYF.

The V call is TRBV9, the J call TRBJ1-2; no reliable D call. Germline V lookup: CDR1 SGDLS, CDR2 YYNGEE. The CDR3 is 12 amino acids. V lost 6 bases and J 4 bases, leaving 10 bases between the germline ends. CDR3 region: CASNRHLYGYTF. Here the CDR3 DNA reads TGTGCCAGCAACCGACATCTCTATGGCTACACCTTC.

This clonotype appeared many times. V gene TRBV7-3 combines with J gene TRBJ2-6; a possible D gene is TRBD1 (5 bases). CDR1 is SGHTA and CDR2 is FQGTGA in the germline V gene. This CDR3 spans 15 amino acids. Trimming stripped 1 base from V and 2 bases from J, with 6 bases between. The CDR3 protein is CASSLRGAGANVLTF. CDR3 bases: TGTGCCAGCAGCTTAAGGGGCGCTGGGGCCAACGTCCTGACTTTC.

This chain joins TRBV20-1 and TRBJ1-6; 10 positions match TRBD1. This CDR3 spans 13 amino acids. V lost 7 bases and J lost 6; bases outside the gene matches: 3. The germline V gene encodes CDR1 DFQATT and CDR2 SNEGSKA (reference sequence). Here the CDR3 DNA reads TGCAGTGTTCGGGACAGGGGTAATTCACCCCTCCACTTT. The encoded protein is CSVRDRGNSPLHF.

A few counts support this clonotype. The chain combines TRBV6-6 with TRBJ2-7, with D possibly matching TRBD1 (6 bases). CDR1 MNHNY and CDR2 SVGAGI come from the germline V gene (reference sequence). V lost 5 bases and J 2 bases, leaving 13 bases between the germline ends. This CDR3 has 14 amino acids. This chain's CDR3 is CASSHRDITYEQYF. The DNA for the CDR3 is TGTGCCAGCAGTCACCGGGACATCACCTACGAGCAGTACTTC.

This clonotype came up once. This chain connects TRBV20-1 to TRBJ2-7, with 8 positions matching TRBD1. The V gene's germline CDR1 is DFQATT and CDR2 SNEGSKA (reference sequence). The CDR3 spans 15 residues. J gave up 0 bases and V 6 bases, and 10 bases lay outside the gene matches. CDR3 bases: TGCAGTGCAACCCGGACAGGGCAGAGCTCCTACGAGCAGTACTTC. Its translation: CSATRTGQSSYEQYF.

This clonotype has ten or more counts. The rearrangement joins TRBV6-5 to TRBJ2-7; D is ambiguous. From germline, CDR1 is MNHEY and CDR2 SVGAGI. Trimming took 3 bases from V and 7 from J, leaving 16 bases between them. This CDR3 spans 14 amino acids. CDR3 in DNA: TGTGCCAGCAGTTATGGGCACCCGCTAGGGGAGCAGTACTTC. It yields the protein CASSYGHPLGEQYF.

The CDR3 spells CASSVGGLWSNEQFF. CDR3 sequence (DNA): TGTGCCAGCAGCGTAGGAGGGTTGTGGAGCAATGAGCAGTTCTTC. This chain connects TRBV9 to TRBJ2-1; D may be TRBD2 (5 bases). The CDR3 loop spans 15 amino acids. Per germline, CDR1 SGDLS and CDR2 YYNGEE. V lost 0 bases and J 6 bases, leaving 13 bases between the germline ends. The full variable domain, its missing parts supplied by reference TRBV9 and TRBJ2-1, is DSGVTQTPKHLITATGQRVTLRCSPRSGDLSVYWYQQSLDQGLQFLIQYYNGEERAKGNILERFSAQQFPDLHSELNLSSLELGDSALYFCASSVGGLWSNEQFFGPGTRLTVL.

This clonotype was seen a handful of times. The V call is TRBV5-1, the J call TRBJ1-1; D possibly corresponds to TRBD1 (6 bases). Per the germline V gene, CDR1 is SGHRS and CDR2 is YFSETQ. CDR3 size: 15 residues. V lost 4 bases, J lost 2 bases, and 15 bases lay in between. The chain's CDR3 is CASSPQGSTNTEAFF. As DNA, the CDR3 is TGCGCCAGCAGCCCACAGGGATCTACTAACACTGAAGCTTTCTTT.

For the CDR3, the DNA is TGCGCCAGCAGCCGGGCGATGACACAGGGGAATGGCTACACCTTC. Its protein product is CASSRAMTQGNGYTF. The rearrangement joins TRBV4-3 to TRBJ1-2, with TRBD1 matching over 7 bases. Germline loops: CDR1 LGHNA, CDR2 YSLEER. The CDR3 has 15 amino acids. The junction had 11 bases not matched to a gene; V was cut back by 4 bases and J by 6 bases.

This clonotype has just a few counts. This chain uses TRBV29-1 with TRBJ1-2; D gene unclear. The CDR3 spans 12 residues. Germline V CDR1 and CDR2: SQVTM, ANQGSEA. V shed 4 bases and J shed 4 bases, with 10 bases lying between them. The chain's CDR3 is CSVGSDLYGYTF. The CDR3 DNA sequence: TGCAGCGTTGGTTCCGATCTCTATGGCTACACCTTC.

This chain connects TRBV7-2 to TRBJ1-3; tentative D call: TRBD1 (5 bases). CDR1 and CDR2 (germline): SGHTA, FQGNSA. Trimming took off 1 base at V and 2 bases at J, with 12 bases between the two ends. The length of the CDR3 is 16 residues. CDR3 sequence (DNA): TGTGCCAGCAGCTTAGGGGGCCCGGGTGCTGGAAACACCATATATTTT. It is translated as CASSLGGPGAGNTIYF.

This clonotype showed up just a few times. The chain employs TRBV7-9 and TRBJ1-3; the D is unclear. The CDR3 runs 15 residues. CDR1 SEHNR and CDR2 FQNEAQ come from the germline V gene (reference sequence). The ends were cut back, 5 bases at V and 4 bases at J, with 15 bases in the middle. For the CDR3, the DNA is TGTGCCAGCAGCCCCCCCGGGGTAAGGGGAAACACCATATATTTT. This sequence encodes CASSPPGVRGNTIYF.

This rearrangement joins TRBV3-1 to TRBJ2-1, with 10 bases that match TRBD2. With 5 bases clipped from V and 6 bases from J, the junction kept 10 bases outside the gene matches. The CDR3 spans 16 residues. Germline values: CDR1 LGHDT, CDR2 YNNKEL (reference sequence). CDR3 DNA: TGTGCCAGCAGCATCCGAGCGGGGGGGTTTCTCAATGAGCAGTTCTTC. Residues: CASSIRAGGFLNEQFF.